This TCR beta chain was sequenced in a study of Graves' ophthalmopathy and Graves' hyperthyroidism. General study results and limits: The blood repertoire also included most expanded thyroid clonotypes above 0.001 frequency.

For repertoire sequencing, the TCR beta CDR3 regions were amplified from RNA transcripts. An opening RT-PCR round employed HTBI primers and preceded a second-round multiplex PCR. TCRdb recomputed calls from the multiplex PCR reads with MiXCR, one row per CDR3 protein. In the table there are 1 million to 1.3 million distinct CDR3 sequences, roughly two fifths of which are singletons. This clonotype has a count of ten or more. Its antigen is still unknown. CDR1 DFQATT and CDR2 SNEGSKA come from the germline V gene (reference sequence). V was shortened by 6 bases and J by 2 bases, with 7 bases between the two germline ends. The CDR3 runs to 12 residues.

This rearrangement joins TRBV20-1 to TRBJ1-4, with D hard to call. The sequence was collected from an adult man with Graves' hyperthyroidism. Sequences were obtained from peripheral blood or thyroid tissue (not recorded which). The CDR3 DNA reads TGCAGTGCGACACCCACTAATGAAAAACTGTTTTTT. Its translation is CSATPTNEKLFF.